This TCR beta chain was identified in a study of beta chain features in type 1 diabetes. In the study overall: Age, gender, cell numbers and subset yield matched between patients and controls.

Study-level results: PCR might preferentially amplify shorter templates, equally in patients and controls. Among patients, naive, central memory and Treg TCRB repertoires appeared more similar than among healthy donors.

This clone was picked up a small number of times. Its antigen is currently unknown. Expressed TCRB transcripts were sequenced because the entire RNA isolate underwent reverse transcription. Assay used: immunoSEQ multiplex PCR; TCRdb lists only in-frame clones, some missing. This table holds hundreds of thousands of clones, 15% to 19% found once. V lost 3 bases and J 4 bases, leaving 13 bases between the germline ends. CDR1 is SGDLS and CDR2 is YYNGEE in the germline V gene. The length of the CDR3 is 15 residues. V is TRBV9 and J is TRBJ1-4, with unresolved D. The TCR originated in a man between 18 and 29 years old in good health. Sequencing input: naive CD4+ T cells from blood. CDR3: CASSGEGLHNEKLFF. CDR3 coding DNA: TGTGCCAGCAGCGGAGAAGGTTTACATAATGAAAAACTGTTTTTT.